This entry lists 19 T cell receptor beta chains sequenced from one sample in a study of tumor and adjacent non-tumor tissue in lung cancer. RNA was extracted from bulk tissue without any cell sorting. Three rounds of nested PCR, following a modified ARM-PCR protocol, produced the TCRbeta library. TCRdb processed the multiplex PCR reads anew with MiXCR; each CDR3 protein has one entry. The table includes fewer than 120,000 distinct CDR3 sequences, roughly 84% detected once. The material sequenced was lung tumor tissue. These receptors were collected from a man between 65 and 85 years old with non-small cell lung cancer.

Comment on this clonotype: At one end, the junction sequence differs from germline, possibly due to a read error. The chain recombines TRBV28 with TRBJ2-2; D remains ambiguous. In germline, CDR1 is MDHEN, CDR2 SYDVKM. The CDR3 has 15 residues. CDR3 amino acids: CACSLLQTYTGELFF. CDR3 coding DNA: TGTGCCTGCAGTTTATTACAGACCTATACCGGGGAGCTGTTTTTT.

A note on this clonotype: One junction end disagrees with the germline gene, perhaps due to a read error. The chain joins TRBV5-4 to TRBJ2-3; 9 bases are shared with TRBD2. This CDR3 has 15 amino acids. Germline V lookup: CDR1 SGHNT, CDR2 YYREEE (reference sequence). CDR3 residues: CSRSWRGGRADTQYF. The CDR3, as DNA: TGCTCCAGGAGCTGGCGGGGGGGCCGGGCAGATACGCAGTATTTT.

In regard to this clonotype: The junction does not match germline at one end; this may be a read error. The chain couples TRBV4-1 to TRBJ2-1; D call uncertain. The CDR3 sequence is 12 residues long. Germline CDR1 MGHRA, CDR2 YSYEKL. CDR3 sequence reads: CTSSQVDNEQFF. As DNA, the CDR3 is TGCACCAGCAGCCAAGTGGATAATGAGCAGTTCTTC.

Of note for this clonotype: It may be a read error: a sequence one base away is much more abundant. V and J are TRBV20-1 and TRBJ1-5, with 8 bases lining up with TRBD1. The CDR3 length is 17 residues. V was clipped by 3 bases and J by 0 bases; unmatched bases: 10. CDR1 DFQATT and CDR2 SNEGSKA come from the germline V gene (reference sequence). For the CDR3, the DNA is TGCAGTGCTAGTCGGACAGGGAGGACCTATAGCAATCAGCCCCAGCATTTT. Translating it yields CSASRTGRTYSNQPQHF.

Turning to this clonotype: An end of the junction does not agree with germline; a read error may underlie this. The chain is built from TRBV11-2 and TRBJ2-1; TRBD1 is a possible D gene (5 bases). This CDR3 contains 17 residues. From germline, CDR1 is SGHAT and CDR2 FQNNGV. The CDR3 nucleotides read TGTGGCAGCGCTTGGGGCTTCAGCGCCGCCTCCTACAATGAGCAGTTCTTC. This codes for CGSAWGFSAASYNEQFF. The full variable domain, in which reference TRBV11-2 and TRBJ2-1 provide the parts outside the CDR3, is EAGVAQSPRYKIIEKRQSVAFWCNPISGHATLYWYQQILGQGPKLLIQFQNNGVVDDSQLPKDRFSAERLKGVDSTLKIQPAKLEDSAVYLCGSAWGFSAASYNEQFFGPGTRLTVL.

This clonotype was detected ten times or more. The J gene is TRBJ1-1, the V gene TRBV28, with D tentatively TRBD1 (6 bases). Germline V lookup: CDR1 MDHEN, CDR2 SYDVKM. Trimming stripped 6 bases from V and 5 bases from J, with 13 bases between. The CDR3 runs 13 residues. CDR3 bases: TGTGCCAGCAGCCCACAGGGTAGGACTGAAGCTTTCTTT. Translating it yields CASSPQGRTEAFF.

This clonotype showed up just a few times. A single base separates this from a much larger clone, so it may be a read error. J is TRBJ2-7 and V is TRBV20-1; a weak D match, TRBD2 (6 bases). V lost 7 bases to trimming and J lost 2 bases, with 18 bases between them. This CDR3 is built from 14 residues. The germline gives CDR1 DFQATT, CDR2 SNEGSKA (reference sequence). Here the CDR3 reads CSVPILADTYEQYF. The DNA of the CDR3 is TGCAGTGTCCCTATACTAGCTGATACCTACGAGCAGTACTTC.

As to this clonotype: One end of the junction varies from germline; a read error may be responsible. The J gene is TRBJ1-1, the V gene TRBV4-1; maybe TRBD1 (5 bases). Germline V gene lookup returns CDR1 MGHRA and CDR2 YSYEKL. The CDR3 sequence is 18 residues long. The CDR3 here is CASIQDGADMGQYTEAFF. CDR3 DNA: TGCGCCAGCATCCAAGACGGTGCCGACATGGGGCAATACACTGAAGCCTTCTTT.

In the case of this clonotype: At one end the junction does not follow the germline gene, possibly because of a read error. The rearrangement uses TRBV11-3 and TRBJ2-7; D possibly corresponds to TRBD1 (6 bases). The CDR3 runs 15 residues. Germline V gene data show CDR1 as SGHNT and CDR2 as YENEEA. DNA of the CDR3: TGCGTCAGCAACTTAACAGGGCTTTTTTCCTACGAGCAGTACTTC. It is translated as CVSNLTGLFSYEQYF.

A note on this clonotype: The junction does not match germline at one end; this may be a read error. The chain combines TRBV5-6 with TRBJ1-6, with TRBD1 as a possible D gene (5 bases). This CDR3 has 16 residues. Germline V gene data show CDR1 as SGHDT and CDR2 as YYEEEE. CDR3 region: CSSSSLGDSNNSPLHF. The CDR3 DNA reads TGTTCCAGCAGCAGCCTAGGGGACTCGAATAATTCACCCCTCCACTTT. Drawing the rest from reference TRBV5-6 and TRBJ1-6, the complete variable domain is DAGVTQSPTHLIKTRGQQVTLRCSPKSGHDTVSWYQQALGQGPQFIFQYYEEEERQRGNFPDRFSGHQFPNYSSELNVNALLLGDSALYLCSSSSLGDSNNSPLHFGNGTRLTVT.

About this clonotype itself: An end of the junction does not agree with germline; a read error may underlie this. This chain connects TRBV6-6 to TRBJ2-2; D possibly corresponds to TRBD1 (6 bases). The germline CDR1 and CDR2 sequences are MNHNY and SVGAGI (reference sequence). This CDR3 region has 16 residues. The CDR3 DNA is TGTGCCAGTAGTTACCGAGGGGGACGGGCCACCGGGAAGCTGTTTTTT. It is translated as CASSYRGGRATGKLFF.

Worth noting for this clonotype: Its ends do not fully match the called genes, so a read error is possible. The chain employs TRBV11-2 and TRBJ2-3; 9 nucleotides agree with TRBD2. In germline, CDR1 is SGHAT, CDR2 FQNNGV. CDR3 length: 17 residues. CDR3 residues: CASSLDLAGRITDTKYF. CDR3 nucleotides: TGTGCCAGCAGCTTGGATCTAGCGGGACGAATCACAGATACGAAGTATTTT.

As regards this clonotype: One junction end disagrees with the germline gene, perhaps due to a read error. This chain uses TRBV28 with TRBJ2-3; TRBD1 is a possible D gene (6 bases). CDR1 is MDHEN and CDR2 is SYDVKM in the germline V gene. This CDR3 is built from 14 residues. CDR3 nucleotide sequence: TGTGCCAGCAGTTCTCTGGACAGAACAGATACGGAGTATTTT. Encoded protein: CASSSLDRTDTEYF. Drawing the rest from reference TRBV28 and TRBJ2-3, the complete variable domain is DVKVTQSSRYLVKRTGEKVFLECVQDMDHENMFWYRQDPGLGLRLIYFSYDVKMKEKGDIPEGYSVSREKKERFSLILESASTNQTSMYLCASSSLDRTDTEYFGPGTRLTVL.

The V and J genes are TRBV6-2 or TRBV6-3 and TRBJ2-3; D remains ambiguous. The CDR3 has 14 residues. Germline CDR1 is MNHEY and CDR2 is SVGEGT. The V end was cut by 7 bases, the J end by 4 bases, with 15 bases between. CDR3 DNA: TGTGCCAGCAAGGTTCGGACGAACTCAGATACGCAGTATTTT. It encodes CASKVRTNSDTQYF.

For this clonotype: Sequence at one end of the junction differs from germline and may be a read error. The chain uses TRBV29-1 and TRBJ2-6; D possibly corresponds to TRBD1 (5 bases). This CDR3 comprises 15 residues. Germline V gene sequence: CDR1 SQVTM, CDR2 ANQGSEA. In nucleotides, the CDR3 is TGCAACGTTGAAAACCAGAACTCTGGGGCCAACGTCCTAACTTTC. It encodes CNVENQNSGANVLTF.

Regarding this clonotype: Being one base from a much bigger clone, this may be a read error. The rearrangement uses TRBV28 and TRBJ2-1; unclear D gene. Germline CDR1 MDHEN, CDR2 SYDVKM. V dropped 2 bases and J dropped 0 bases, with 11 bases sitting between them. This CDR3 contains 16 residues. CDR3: CASSLIGRFSYNEQFF. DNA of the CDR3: TGTGCCAGCAGTTTAATTGGACGGTTCTCCTACAATGAGCAGTTCTTC.

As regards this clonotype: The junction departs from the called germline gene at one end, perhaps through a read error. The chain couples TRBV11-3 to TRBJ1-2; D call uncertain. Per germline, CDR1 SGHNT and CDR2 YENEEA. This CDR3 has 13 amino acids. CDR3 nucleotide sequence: TGTACCAGCAGCCCGCGATGGAGCTATGGCTACACCTTC. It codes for CTSSPRWSYGYTF.

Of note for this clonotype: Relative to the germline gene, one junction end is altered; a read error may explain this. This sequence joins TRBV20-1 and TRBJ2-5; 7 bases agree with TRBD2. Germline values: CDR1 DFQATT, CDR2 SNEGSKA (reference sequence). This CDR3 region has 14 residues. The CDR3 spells CSTFTSGGGETQYF. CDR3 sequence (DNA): TGCAGTACTTTTACTAGTGGGGGGGGAGAGACCCAGTACTTT.

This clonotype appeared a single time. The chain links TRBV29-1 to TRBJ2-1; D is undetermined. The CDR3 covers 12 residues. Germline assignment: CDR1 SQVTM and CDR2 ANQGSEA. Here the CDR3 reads CKAIGFYNEQFF. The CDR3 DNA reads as TGCAAAGCAATCGGATTTTACAATGAGCAGTTCTTC.